This T cell receptor beta chain was captured in a study of blood T cell repertoires in COVID-19. Whole-study context: Nucleic acid was either cDNA or gDNA, and it came from T cells, B-cell-depleted T cells, or PBMCs.

V gave up 4 bases and J gave up 1 base, with 8 bases separating them. Germline assignment: CDR1 PRHDT and CDR2 FYEKMQ (reference sequence). This CDR3 has 14 residues. Original methodology: Cell counts per sample came from amplifying reference gene primers. Measured with immunoSEQ multiplex PCR; TCRdb has only the in-frame clones, and not every one. The V and J calls and clone size come from that table; D and trimming were worked out from the DNA. Here the sample spans a few hundred thousand clones, 75% to 85% being singletons. The source material was peripheral blood. The V and J genes are TRBV13 and TRBJ2-4, with D tentatively TRBD2 (5 bases). The TCR originated in a woman in her 40s who had recovered from COVID-19. CDR3 region: CASSSGEAKNIQYF. DNA for the CDR3: TGTGCCAGCAGCTCCGGGGAGGCCAAAAACATTCAGTACTTC.